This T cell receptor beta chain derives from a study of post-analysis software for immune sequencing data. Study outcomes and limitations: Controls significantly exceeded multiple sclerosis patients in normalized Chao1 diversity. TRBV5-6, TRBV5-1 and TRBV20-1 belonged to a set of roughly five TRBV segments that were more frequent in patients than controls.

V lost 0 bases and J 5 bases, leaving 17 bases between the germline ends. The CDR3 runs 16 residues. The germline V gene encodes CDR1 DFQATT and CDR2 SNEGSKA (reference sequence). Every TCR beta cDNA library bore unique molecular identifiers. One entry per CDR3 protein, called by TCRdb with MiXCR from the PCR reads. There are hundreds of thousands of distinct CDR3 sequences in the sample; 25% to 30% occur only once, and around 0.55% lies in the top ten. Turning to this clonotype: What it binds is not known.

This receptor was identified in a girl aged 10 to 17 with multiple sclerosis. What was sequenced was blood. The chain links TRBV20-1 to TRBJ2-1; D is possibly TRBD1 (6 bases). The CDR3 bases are TGCAGTGCTAGAGATCAGGGGCGCAGAGCCAACAATGAGCAGTTCTTC. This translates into CSARDQGRRANNEQFF.